This entry concerns a single T cell receptor (beta chain). Its antigen is still unknown. This sample is part of a study of cytomegalovirus exposure and HLA in healthy donors. This CDR3 is built from 16 residues. The PCR employed 60 Vbeta primers together with 13 Jbeta primers. Produced via immunoSEQ multiplex PCR; TCRdb's table is partial and in-frame only. The profile covers 98,000 or so clones, with 65% to 80% appearing a single time and 7% to 9% taken by the ten largest. The study's findings and limits: Cytomegalovirus status was reportedly diagnosed by the classifier with high specificity and sensitivity. Later on, a genetic analysis was performed. It linked a missense variant in DCLRE1C with V- and J-gene trimming of TCR beta.

This receptor was taken from a human donor in good health. This chain joins TRBV21-1 and TRBJ2-1; the table's D call, TRBD2, was not checked against the DNA. TRBV21-1 is a documented pseudogene. Sample: PBMCs. As DNA, the CDR3 is TGTGCCAGCAGCACCAGGCCGGGAGTCAGCGGGGATGAGCAGTTCTTC. This sequence encodes CASSTRPGVSGDEQFF.